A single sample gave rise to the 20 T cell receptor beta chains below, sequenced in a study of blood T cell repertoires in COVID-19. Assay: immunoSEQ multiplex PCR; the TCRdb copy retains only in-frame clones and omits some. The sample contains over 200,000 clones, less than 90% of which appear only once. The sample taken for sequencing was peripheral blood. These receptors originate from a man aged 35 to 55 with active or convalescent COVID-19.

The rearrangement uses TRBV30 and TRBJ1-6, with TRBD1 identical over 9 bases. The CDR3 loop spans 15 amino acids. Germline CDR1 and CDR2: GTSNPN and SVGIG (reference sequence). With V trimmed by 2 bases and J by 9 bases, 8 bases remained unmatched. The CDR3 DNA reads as TGTGCCTGGAGTTCTACAGGGGGCGCGGGTTCACCCCTCCACTTT. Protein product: CAWSSTGGAGSPLHF.

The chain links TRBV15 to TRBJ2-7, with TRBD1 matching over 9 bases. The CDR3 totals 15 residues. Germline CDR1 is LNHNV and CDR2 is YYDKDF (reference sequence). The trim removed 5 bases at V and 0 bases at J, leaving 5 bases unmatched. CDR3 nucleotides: TGTGCCACCAGCGACAGGGGGGCCCCCTCCTACGAGCAGTACTTC. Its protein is CATSDRGAPSYEQYF.

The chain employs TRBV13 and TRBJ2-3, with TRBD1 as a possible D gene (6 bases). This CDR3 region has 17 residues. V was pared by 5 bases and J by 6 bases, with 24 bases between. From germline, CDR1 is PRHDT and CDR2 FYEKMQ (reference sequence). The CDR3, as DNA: TGTGCCAGCAGCACTAACGTAGCAGGGGACCGGGGTGATACGCAGTATTTT. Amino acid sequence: CASSTNVAGDRGDTQYF.

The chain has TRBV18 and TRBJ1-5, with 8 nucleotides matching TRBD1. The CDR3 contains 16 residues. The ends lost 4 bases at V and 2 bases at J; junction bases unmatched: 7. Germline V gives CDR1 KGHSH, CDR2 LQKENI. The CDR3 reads CASSLGQGRGNQPQHF. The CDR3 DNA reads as TGTGCCAGCTCACTAGGACAGGGAAGAGGCAATCAGCCCCAGCATTTT.

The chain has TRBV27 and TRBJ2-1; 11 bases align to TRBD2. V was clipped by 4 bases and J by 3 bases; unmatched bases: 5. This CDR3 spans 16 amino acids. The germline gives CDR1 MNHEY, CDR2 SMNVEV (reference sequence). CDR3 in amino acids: CASSSASGGNYNEQFF. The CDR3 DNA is TGTGCCAGCAGTTCGGCTAGCGGGGGGAACTACAATGAGCAGTTCTTC.

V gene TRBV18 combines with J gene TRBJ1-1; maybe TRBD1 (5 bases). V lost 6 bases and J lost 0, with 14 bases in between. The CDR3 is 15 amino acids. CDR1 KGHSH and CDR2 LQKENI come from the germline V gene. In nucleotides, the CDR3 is TGTGCCAGCTCGACTCAAGGACAAATGAACACTGAAGCTTTCTTT. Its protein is CASSTQGQMNTEAFF.

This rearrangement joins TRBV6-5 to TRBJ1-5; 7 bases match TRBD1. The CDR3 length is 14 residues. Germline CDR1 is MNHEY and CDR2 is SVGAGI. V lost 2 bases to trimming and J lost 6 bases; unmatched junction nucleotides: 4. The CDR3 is CASSYRAGGQPQHF. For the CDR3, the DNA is TGTGCCAGCAGTTACCGGGCAGGGGGTCAGCCCCAGCATTTT.

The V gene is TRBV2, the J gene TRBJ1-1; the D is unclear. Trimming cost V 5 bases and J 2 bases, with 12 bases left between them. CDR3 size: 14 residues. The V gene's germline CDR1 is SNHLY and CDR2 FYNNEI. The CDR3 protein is CASSFDGVNTEAFF. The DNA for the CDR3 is TGTGCCAGCAGTTTTGACGGAGTAAACACTGAAGCTTTCTTT.

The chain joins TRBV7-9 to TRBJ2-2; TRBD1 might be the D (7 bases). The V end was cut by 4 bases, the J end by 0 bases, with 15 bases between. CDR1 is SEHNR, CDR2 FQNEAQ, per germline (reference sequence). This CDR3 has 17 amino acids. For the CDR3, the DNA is TGTGCCAGCAGCTCCCGTGGGGGGACAGCGAACACCGGGGAGCTGTTTTTT. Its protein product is CASSSRGGTANTGELFF.

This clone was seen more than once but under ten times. The CDR3 reads CASIPMGQGGNNEQFF. CDR3 nucleotide sequence: TGTGCCAGCATCCCTATGGGACAGGGCGGTAACAATGAGCAGTTCTTC. The rearrangement links TRBV28 to TRBJ2-1; 9 nucleotides match TRBD1. Trimming cost V 7 bases and J 5 bases; bases outside gene matches: 12. In germline, CDR1 is MDHEN, CDR2 SYDVKM. The length of the CDR3 is 16 residues.

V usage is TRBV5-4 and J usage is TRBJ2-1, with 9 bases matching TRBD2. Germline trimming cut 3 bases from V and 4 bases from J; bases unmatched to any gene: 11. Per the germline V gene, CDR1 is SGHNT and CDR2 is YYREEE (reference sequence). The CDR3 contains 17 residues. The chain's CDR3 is CASSSNGGGRGYNEQFF. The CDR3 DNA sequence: TGTGCCAGCAGCTCTAACGGGGGCGGGAGGGGTTACAATGAGCAGTTCTTC.

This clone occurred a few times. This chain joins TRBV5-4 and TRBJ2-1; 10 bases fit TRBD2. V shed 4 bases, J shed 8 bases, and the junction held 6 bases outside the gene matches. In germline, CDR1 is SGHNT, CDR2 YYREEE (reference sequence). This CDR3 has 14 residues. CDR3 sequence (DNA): TGTGCCAGCAGCCAAGCGGGGGGGTTGGATGAGCAGTTCTTC. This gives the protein CASSQAGGLDEQFF.

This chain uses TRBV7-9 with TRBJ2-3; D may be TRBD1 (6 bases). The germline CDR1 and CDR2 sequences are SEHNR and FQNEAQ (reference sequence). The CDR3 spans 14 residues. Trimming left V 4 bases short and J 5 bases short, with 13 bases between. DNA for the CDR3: TGTGCCAGCAGCTCAACCGGGACACTAGATACGCAGTATTTT. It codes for CASSSTGTLDTQYF.

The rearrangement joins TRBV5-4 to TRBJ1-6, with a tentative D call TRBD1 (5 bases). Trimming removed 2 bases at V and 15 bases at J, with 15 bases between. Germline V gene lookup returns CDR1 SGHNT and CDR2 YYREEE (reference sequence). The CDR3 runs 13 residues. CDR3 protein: CASSFSLRGDLHF. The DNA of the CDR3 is TGTGCCAGCAGCTTTAGTCTCCGGGGGGACCTCCACTTT.

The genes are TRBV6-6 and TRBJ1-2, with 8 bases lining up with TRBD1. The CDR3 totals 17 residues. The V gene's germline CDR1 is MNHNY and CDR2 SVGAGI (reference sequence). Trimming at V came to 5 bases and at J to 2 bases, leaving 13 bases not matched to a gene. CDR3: CASSRFIKGQVNYGYTF. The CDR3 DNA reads TGTGCCAGCAGTAGATTCATCAAGGGACAGGTCAACTATGGCTACACCTTC.

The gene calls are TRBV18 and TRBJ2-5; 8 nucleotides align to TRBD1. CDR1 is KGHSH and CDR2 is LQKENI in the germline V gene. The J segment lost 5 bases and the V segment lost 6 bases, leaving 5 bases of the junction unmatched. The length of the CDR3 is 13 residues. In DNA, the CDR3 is TGTGCCAGCTCGCGTGACAGGGGCGAGACCCAGTACTTC. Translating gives CASSRDRGETQYF.

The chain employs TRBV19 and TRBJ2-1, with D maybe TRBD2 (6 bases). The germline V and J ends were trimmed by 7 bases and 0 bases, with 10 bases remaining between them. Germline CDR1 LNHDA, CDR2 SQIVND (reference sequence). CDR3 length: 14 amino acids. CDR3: CASTSGSSYNEQFF. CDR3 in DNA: TGTGCCAGTACGTCCGGGAGCTCCTACAATGAGCAGTTCTTC.

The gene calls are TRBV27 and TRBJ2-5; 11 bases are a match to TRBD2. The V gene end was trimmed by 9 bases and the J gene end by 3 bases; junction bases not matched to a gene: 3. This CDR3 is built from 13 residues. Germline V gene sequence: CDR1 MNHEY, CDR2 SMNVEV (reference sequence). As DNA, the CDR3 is TGTGCCAGTAAACTAGCGGGGGAAGAGACCCAGTACTTC. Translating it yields CASKLAGEETQYF.

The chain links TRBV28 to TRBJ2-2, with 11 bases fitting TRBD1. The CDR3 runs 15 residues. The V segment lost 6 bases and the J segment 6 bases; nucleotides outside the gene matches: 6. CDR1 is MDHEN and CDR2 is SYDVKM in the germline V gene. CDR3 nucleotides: TGTGCCAGCAGATACGGACAGGGGGCGGCCGGGGAGCTGTTTTTT. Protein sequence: CASRYGQGAAGELFF.

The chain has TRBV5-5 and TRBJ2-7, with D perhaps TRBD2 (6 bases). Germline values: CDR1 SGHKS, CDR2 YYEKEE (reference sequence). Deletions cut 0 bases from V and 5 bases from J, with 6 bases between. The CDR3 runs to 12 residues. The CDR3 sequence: CASSLAGDEQYF. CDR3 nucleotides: TGTGCCAGCAGCTTGGCGGGGGACGAGCAGTACTTC.